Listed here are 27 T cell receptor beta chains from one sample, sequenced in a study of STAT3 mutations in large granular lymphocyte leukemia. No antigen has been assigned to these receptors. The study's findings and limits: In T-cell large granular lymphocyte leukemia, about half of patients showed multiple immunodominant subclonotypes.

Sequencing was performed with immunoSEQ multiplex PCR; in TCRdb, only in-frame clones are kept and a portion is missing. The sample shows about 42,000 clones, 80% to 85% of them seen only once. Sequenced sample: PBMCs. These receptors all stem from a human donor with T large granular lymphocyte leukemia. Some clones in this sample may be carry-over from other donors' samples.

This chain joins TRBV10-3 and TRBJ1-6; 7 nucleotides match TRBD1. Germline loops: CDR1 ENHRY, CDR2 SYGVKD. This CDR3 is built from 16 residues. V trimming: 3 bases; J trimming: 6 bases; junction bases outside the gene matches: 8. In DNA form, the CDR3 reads TGTGCCATCAGTGAAGGGGGTTCAGGGGGTAATTCACCCCTCCACTTT. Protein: CAISEGGSGGNSPLHF.

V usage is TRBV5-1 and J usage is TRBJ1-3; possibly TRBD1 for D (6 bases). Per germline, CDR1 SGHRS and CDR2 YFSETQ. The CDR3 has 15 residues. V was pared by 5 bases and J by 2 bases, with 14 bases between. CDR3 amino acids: CASRTTGTAGNTIYF. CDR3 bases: TGCGCCAGCAGGACAACAGGGACTGCTGGAAACACCATATATTTT.

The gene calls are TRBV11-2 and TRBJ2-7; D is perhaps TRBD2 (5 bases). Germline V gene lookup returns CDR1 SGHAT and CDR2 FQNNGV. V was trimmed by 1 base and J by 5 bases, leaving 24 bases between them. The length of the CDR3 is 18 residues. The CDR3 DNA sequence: TGTGCCAGCAGCTTAGGTTTCGGGGTTATGGGATACACCCACGAGCAGTACTTC. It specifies CASSLGFGVMGYTHEQYF. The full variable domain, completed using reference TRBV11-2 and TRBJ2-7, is EAGVAQSPRYKIIEKRQSVAFWCNPISGHATLYWYQQILGQGPKLLIQFQNNGVVDDSQLPKDRFSAERLKGVDSTLKIQPAKLEDSAVYLCASSLGFGVMGYTHEQYFGPGTRLTVT.

Written as DNA, the CDR3 is TGTGCCAGCAGCTTAGCCCCCTACGAGCAGTACTTC. It specifies CASSLAPYEQYF. V is TRBV7-9 and J is TRBJ2-7; no definite D call. CDR1 and CDR2 (germline): SEHNR, FQNEAQ (reference sequence). Trimming removed 0 bases from V and 2 bases from J, with 2 bases in between. The CDR3 consists of 12 residues.

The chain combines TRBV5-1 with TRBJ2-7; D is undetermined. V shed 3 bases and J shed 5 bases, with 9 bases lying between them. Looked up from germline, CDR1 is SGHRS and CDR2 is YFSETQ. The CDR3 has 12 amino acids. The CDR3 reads CASSYRPNEQYF. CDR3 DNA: TGCGCCAGCAGCTACAGACCGAACGAGCAGTACTTC.

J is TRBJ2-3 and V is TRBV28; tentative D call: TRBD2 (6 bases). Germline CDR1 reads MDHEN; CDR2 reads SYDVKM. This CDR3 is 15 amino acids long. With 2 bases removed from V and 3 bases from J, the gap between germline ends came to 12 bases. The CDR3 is CASSLLGGGTDTQYF. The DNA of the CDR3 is TGTGCCAGCAGTTTACTGGGGGGAGGAACAGATACGCAGTATTTT.

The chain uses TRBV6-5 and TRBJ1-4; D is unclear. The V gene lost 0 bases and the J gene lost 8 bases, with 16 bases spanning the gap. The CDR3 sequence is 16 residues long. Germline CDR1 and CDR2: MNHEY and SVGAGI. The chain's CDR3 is CASSYSGSVTTEKLFF. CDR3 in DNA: TGTGCCAGCAGTTACTCCGGAAGTGTGACAACAGAAAAACTGTTTTTT.

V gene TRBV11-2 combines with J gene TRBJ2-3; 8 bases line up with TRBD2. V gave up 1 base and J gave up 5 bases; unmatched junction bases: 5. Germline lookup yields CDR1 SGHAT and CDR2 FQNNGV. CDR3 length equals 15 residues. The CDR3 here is CASSLVRGGRDTQYF. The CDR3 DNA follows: TGTGCCAGCAGCTTAGTTCGGGGGGGGCGAGATACGCAGTATTTT.

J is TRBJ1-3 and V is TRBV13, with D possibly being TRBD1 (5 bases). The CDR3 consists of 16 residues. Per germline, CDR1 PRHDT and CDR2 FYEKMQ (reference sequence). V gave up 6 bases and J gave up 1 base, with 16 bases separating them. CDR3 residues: CASRESDSSSGNTIYF. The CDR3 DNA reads TGTGCCAGCAGAGAAAGCGACAGTTCTTCTGGAAACACCATATATTTT.

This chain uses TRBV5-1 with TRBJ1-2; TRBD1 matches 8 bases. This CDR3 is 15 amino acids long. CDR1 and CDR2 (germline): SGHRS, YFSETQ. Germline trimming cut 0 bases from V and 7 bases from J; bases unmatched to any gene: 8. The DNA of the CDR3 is TGCGCCAGCAGCTTGGCAGGACAGGGTTGGGTTGGCTACACCTTC. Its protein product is CASSLAGQGWVGYTF.

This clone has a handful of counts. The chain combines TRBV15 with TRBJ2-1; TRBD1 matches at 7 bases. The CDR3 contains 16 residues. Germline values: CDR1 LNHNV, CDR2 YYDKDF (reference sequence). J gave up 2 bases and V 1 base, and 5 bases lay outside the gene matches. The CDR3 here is CATSRGSGGTYNEQFF. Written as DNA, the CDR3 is TGTGCCACCAGCAGAGGGTCAGGGGGTACCTACAATGAGCAGTTCTTC.

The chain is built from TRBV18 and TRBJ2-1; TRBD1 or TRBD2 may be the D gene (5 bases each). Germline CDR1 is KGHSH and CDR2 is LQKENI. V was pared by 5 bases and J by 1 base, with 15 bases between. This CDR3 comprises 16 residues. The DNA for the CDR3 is TGTGCCAGCTCATCATTGGGGGATGGGTCCTACAATGAGCAGTTCTTC. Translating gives CASSSLGDGSYNEQFF.

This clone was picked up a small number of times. CDR3 in DNA: TGTGCCACCAGCAGACAGACCCTCGGCGTCAGCTCCTATAATTCACCCCTCCACTTT. Its protein product is CATSRQTLGVSSYNSPLHF. V gene TRBV15 combines with J gene TRBJ1-6; D call uncertain. Germline V gene data show CDR1 as LNHNV and CDR2 as YYDKDF (reference sequence). Trimming stripped 2 bases from V and 0 bases from J, with 17 bases between. The CDR3 sequence is 19 residues long.

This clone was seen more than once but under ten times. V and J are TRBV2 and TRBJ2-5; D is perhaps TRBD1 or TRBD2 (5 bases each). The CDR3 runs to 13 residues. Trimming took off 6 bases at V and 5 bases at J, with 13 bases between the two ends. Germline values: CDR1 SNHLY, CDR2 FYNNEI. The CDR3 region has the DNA TGTGCCAGCAGCCCCGGGACGACCGAGACCCAGTACTTC. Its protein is CASSPGTTETQYF.

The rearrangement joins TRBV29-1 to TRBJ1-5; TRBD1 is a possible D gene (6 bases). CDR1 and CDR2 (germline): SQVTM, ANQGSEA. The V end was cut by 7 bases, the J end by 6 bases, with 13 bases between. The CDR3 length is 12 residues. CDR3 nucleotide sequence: TGCAGCGCAGGACAGTCGGGTCAGCCCCAGCATTTT. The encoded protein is CSAGQSGQPQHF.

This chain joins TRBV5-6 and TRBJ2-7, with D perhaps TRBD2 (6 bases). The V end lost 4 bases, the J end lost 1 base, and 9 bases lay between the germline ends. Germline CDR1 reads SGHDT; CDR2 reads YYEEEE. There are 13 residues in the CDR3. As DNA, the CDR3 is TGTGCCAGCAGCGGGGGACTTTCCTACGAGCAGTACTTC. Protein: CASSGGLSYEQYF.

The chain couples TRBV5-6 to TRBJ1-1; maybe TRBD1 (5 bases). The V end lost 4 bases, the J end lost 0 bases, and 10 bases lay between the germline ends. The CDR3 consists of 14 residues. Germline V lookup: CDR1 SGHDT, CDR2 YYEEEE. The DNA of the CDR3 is TGTGCCAGCAGCCTCGAGGGGTTGAACACTGAAGCTTTCTTT. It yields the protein CASSLEGLNTEAFF.

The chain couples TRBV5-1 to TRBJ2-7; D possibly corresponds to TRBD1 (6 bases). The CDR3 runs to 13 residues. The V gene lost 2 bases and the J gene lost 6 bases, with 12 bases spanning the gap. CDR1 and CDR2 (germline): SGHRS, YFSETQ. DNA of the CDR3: TGCGCCAGCAGCTTCGACAGGCTCAGCGAGCAGTACTTC. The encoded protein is CASSFDRLSEQYF.

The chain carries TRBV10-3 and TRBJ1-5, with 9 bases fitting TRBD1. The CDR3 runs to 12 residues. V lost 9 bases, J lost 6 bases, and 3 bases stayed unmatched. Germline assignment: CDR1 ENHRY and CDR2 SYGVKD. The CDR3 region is CAMGQGGQPQHF. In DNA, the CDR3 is TGTGCCATGGGACAGGGAGGTCAGCCCCAGCATTTT.

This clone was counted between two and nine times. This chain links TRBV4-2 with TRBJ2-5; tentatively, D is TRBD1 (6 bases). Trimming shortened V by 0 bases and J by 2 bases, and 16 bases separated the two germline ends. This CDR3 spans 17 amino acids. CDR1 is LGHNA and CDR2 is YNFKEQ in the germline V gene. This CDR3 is CASSQDRWGPPQETQYF. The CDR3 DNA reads TGTGCCAGCAGCCAAGATCGGTGGGGGCCACCTCAAGAGACCCAGTACTTC.

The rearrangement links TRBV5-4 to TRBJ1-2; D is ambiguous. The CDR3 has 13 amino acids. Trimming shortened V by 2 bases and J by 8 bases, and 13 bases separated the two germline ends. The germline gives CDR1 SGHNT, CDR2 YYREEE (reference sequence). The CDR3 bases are TGTGCCAGCAGCTTCGACGCCGGAGACGGCTACACCTTC. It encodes CASSFDAGDGYTF.

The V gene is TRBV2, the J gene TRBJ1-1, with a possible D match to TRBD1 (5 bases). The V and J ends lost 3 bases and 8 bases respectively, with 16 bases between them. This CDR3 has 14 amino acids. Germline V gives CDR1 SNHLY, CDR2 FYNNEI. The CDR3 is CASSDPQGPGEAFF. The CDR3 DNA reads TGTGCCAGCAGTGACCCTCAGGGCCCCGGAGAAGCTTTCTTT. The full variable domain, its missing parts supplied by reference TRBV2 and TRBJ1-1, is EPEVTQTPSHQVTQMGQEVILRCVPISNHLYFYWYRQILGQKVEFLVSFYNNEISEKSEIFDDQFSVERPDGSNFTLKIRSTKLEDSAMYFCASSDPQGPGEAFFGQGTRLTVV.

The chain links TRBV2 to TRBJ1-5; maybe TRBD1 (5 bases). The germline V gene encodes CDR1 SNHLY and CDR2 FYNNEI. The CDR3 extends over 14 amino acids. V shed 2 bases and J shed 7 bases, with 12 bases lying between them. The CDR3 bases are TGTGCCAGCAGTGAAAATCAGGGTAGCCAGCCCCAGCATTTT. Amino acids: CASSENQGSQPQHF.

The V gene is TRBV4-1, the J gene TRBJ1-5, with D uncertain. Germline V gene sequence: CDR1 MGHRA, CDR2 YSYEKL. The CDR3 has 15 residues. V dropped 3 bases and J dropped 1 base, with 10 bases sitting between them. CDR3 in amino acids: CASSHIFGSNQPQHF. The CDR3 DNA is TGCGCCAGCAGCCACATTTTTGGGAGCAATCAGCCCCAGCATTTT.

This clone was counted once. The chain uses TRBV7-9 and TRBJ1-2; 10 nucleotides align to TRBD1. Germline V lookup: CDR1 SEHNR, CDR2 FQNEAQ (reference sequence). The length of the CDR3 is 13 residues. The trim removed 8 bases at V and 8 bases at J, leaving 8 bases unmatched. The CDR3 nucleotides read TGTGCCAGCGAAGGGACAGGGGTCTGGGGCTACACCTTC. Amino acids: CASEGTGVWGYTF.

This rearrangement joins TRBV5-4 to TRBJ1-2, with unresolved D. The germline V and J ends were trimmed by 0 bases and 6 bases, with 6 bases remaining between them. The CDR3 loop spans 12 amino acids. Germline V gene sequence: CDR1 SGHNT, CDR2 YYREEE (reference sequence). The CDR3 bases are TGTGCCAGCAGCTTGGATCAGGATGGCTACACCTTC. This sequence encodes CASSLDQDGYTF. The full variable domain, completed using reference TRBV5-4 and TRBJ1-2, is ETGVTQSPTHLIKTRGQQVTLRCSSQSGHNTVSWYQQALGQGPQFIFQYYREEENGRGNFPPRFSGLQFPNYSSELNVNALELDDSALYLCASSLDQDGYTFGSGTRLTVV.

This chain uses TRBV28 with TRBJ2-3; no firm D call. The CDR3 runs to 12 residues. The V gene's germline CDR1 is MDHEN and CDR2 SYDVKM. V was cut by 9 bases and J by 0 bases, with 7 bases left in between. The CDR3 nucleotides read TGTGCCAGTAGTGCTAGCACAGATACGCAGTATTTT. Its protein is CASSASTDTQYF.